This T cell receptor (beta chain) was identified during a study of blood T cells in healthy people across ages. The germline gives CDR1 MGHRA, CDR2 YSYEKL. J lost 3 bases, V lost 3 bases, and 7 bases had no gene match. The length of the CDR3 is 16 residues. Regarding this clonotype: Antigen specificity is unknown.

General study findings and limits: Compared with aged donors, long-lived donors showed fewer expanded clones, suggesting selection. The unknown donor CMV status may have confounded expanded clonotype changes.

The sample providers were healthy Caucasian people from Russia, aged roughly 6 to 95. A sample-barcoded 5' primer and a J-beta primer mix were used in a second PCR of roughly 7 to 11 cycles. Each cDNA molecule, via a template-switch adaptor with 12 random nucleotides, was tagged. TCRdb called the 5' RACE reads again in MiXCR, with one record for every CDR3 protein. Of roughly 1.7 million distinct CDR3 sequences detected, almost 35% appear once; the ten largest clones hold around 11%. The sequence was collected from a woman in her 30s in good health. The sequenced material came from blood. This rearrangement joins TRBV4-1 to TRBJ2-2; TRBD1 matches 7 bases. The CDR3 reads CASSQVDRDDTGELFF. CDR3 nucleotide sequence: TGCGCCAGCAGCCAGGTAGACAGGGACGACACCGGGGAGCTGTTTTTT.